The 8 T cell receptor beta chains given below trace back to one sample, sequenced in a study of OX40 agonist ivuxolimab in advanced cancers. Assay used: immunoSEQ multiplex PCR; TCRdb lists only in-frame clones, some missing. The data contain about 26,000 clones, 75% to 85% of them seen just once; the ten biggest clones take up about 25%. The sequenced sample was CD4+ or CD8+ T cells sorted from blood, obtained in a trial of the OX40 agonist ivuxolimab. Receptor source: an adult with an advanced solid tumor such as melanoma, head and neck, liver or kidney cancer.

A few counts support this clone. V usage is TRBV5-8 and J usage is TRBJ1-5; D unclear. Per the germline V gene, CDR1 is SGHTS and CDR2 is YDEGEE. The CDR3 extends over 13 amino acids. V shed 9 bases and J shed 1 base, with 11 bases lying between them. The CDR3 here is CAIPGSSNQPQHF. As DNA, the CDR3 is TGTGCCATCCCGGGGTCGAGCAATCAGCCCCAGCATTTT.

The CDR3 nucleotides are TGCGCCAGCAGATCCACAGGGTCCCAAGAGACCCAGTACTTC. Its translation: CASRSTGSQETQYF. The chain joins TRBV5-1 to TRBJ2-5; D might be TRBD1 (6 bases). Trimming stripped 5 bases from V and 1 base from J, with 12 bases between. CDR1 is SGHRS and CDR2 is YFSETQ in the germline V gene. The CDR3 totals 14 residues.

The chain links TRBV19 to TRBJ1-5, with a possible D match to TRBD1 (6 bases). The germline gives CDR1 LNHDA, CDR2 SQIVND (reference sequence). The CDR3 runs to 13 residues. The V end lost 5 bases, the J end lost 7 bases, and 12 bases lay between the germline ends. This chain's CDR3 is CASSHTGWQPQHF. Here the CDR3 DNA reads TGTGCCAGTAGTCATACAGGGTGGCAGCCCCAGCATTTT.

The chain recombines TRBV7-3 with TRBJ2-5, with 13 bases that match TRBD2. The CDR3 covers 15 residues. J was trimmed by 4 bases and V by 5 bases; bases with no gene match: 4. Germline CDR1 reads SGHTA; CDR2 reads FQGTGA. CDR3: CASSRGLAGLETQYF. Here the CDR3 DNA reads TGTGCCAGCAGCCGGGGACTAGCGGGGTTAGAGACCCAGTACTTC.

V gene TRBV10-2 combines with J gene TRBJ2-1; no clear D gene. The V and J ends lost 3 bases and 8 bases respectively, with 5 bases between them. Germline CDR1 WSHSY, CDR2 SAAADI. The CDR3 extends over 11 amino acids. The CDR3 DNA follows: TGCGCCAGCAGTGAAGGAGATGAGCAGTTCTTC. Its translation: CASSEGDEQFF.

The CDR3 nucleotides are TGTGCCAGCAGCCTAGATAGGGGGACAGGGGAAGGTTATGGCTACACCTTC. Translated, it gives CASSLDRGTGEGYGYTF. V gene TRBV5-6 combines with J gene TRBJ1-2, with TRBD1 identical over 10 bases. Germline V lookup: CDR1 SGHDT, CDR2 YYEEEE. V shed 4 bases and J 5 bases; nucleotides not matched to a gene: 14. The CDR3 has 17 residues.

The V call is TRBV15, the J call TRBJ2-7, with D possibly TRBD2 on 5 matching bases. Trimming removed 8 bases at V and 3 bases at J, with 14 bases between. There are 13 residues in the CDR3. CDR1 is LNHNV and CDR2 is YYDKDF in the germline V gene (reference sequence). CDR3 sequence: CATRASSNYEQYF. The CDR3 DNA reads as TGTGCCACCCGTGCTAGCAGCAACTACGAGCAGTACTTC.

The V call is TRBV9, the J call TRBJ2-1; perhaps D is TRBD1 or TRBD2 (5 bases each). Trimming removed 7 bases from V and 0 bases from J, with 14 bases in between. The CDR3 has 15 residues. Germline V CDR1 and CDR2: SGDLS, YYNGEE. This CDR3 reads CASEGMSGSYNEQFF. CDR3 nucleotide sequence: TGTGCCAGCGAGGGGATGAGCGGCTCCTACAATGAGCAGTTCTTC.